One sample yielded the 3 T cell receptor beta chains listed below, sequenced in a study of blood T cell repertoires in COVID-19. The assay was immunoSEQ multiplex PCR, and TCRdb's table has in-frame clones only and misses some. This table has approximately 220,000 clones, around nine tenths appearing once. The material sequenced was PBMCs or T cells enriched from blood (not recorded which). These receptor sequences come from a woman aged 25 to 39 with acute COVID-19.

The J gene is TRBJ1-2, the V gene TRBV5-5; D is unclear. Germline V CDR1 and CDR2: SGHKS, YYEKEE (reference sequence). The CDR3 covers 15 residues. Trimming shortened V by 3 bases and J by 8 bases, and 20 bases separated the two germline ends. CDR3 loop: CASSWEVGPMGGYTF. In DNA, the CDR3 is TGTGCCAGCAGCTGGGAGGTAGGGCCCATGGGGGGCTACACCTTC. Drawing the rest from reference TRBV5-5 and TRBJ1-2, the complete variable domain is DAGVTQSPTHLIKTRGQQVTLRCSPISGHKSVSWYQQVLGQGPQFIFQYYEKEERGRGNFPDRFSARQFPNYSSELNVNALLLGDSALYLCASSWEVGPMGGYTFGSGTRLTVV.

The V and J genes are TRBV6-5 and TRBJ1-5; a possible D gene is TRBD1 (5 bases). Trimming left V 0 bases short and J 11 bases short, with 14 bases between. The CDR3 loop spans 14 amino acids. The germline CDR1 and CDR2 sequences are MNHEY and SVGAGI. The CDR3 region has the DNA TGTGCCAGCAGTTACTCGAAAGGGGCGGGGGCCCAGCATTTT. Protein: CASSYSKGAGAQHF.

The gene calls are TRBV4-1 and TRBJ1-1; D remains ambiguous. This CDR3 is 15 amino acids long. CDR1 is MGHRA, CDR2 YSYEKL, per germline. Trimming stripped 0 bases from V and 1 base from J, with 9 bases between. The DNA for the CDR3 is TGCGCCAGCAGCCAAGAGAGGGAACGGAACACTGAAGCTTTCTTT. Its translation: CASSQERERNTEAFF.